Detailed here is one TCR beta chain. The sample is drawn from a study of blood T cell repertoires in COVID-19. Turning to the study itself: The United States, Italy and Spain were the sources of the acute and convalescent COVID-19 samples.

Clones were read by immunoSEQ multiplex PCR, and TCRdb kept only the in-frame ones, dropping some. Altogether some 65,000 clones are present, 75% to 90% being singletons, with the ten largest covering more than 15%. The V gene's germline CDR1 is LNHNV and CDR2 YYDKDF (reference sequence). V lost 1 base, J lost 2 bases, and 8 bases lay in between. CDR3 length: 14 residues. Sequencing used peripheral blood. This receptor was taken from a man aged 40-49 years with COVID-19, enrolled during active disease. This chain uses TRBV15 with TRBJ1-1, with D possibly matching TRBD1 (6 bases). The CDR3 spells CATSRGQENTEAFF. CDR3 DNA: TGTGCCACCAGCAGAGGACAGGAAAACACTGAAGCTTTCTTT.